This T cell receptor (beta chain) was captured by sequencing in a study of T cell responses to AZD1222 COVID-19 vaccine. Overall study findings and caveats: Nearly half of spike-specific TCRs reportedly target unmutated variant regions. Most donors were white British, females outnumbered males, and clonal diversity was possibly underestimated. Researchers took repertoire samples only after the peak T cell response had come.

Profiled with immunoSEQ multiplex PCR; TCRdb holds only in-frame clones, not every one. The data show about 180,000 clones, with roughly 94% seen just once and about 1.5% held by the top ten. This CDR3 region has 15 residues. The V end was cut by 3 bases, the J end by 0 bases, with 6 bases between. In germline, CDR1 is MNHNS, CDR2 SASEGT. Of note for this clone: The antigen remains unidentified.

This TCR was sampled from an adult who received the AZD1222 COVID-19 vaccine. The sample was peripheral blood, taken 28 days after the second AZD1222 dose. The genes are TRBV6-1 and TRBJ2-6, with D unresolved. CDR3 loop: CASSDPPSGANVLTF. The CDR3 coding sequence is TGTGCCAGCAGTGACCCCCCCTCTGGGGCCAACGTCCTGACTTTC.